The 10 T cell receptor beta chains listed next were all sequenced from one sample in a study of CD8+ T cells in alopecia areata. cDNA serving as the sequencing template came from extracted, reverse transcribed RNA. Repertoires were generated with immunoSEQ multiplex PCR, while TCRdb's copy carries only in-frame clones and drops some. Here the sample spans about 200,000 clones, about three fifths being singletons. Regarding treatment: oral pan-JAK inhibitor, 5-10 mg twice daily. The sequencing used CD4+ T cells sorted from blood, collected at week 4, from a patient treated with tofacitinib. The receptors here all came from a human donor with alopecia areata.

The chain employs TRBV7-2 and TRBJ1-5; no firm D call. From germline, CDR1 is SGHTA and CDR2 FQGNSA. The CDR3 sequence is 16 residues long. The ends were cut back, 1 base at V and 1 base at J, with 11 bases in the middle. The CDR3 DNA reads TGTGCCAGCAGCTTAGAGGCAGGTTCGAGCAATCAGCCCCAGCATTTT. This codes for CASSLEAGSSNQPQHF.

This sequence joins TRBV7-9 and TRBJ1-4; no reliable D call. Germline V gene lookup returns CDR1 SEHNR and CDR2 FQNEAQ (reference sequence). V was clipped by 5 bases and J by 0 bases, with 10 bases between them. The CDR3 is made up of 15 amino acids. The CDR3 nucleotides read TGTGCCAGCAGCCCCCCCGGAGCAACTAATGAAAAACTGTTTTTT. Amino acid sequence: CASSPPGATNEKLFF.

This clone was picked up a small number of times. The rearrangement uses TRBV29-1 and TRBJ1-2; D is possibly TRBD1 (6 bases). The V gene's germline CDR1 is SQVTM and CDR2 ANQGSEA. The CDR3 totals 12 residues. V was cut by 6 bases and J by 7 bases, with 15 bases left in between. The CDR3 loop is CSVSDSLSGYTF. CDR3 in DNA: TGCAGCGTCTCGGACAGCCTATCTGGCTACACCTTC.

The V call is TRBV5-1, the J call TRBJ1-1; TRBD1 agrees at 7 bases. The CDR3 is 15 residues long. Trimming removed 0 bases from V and 6 bases from J; junction bases left unmatched: 8. Germline V gene sequence: CDR1 SGHRS, CDR2 YFSETQ. CDR3 residues: CASSLGDSFVPEAFF. The CDR3 DNA reads as TGCGCCAGCAGCTTGGGGGACAGTTTCGTGCCTGAAGCTTTCTTT.

V usage is TRBV6-5 and J usage is TRBJ1-6; D unresolved. Germline CDR1 MNHEY, CDR2 SVGAGI. Trimming removed 2 bases from V and 6 bases from J, with 11 bases in between. The CDR3 spans 15 residues. The CDR3 spells CASSYRVLGNSPLHF. CDR3 coding DNA: TGTGCCAGCAGTTACCGGGTATTGGGTAATTCACCCCTCCACTTT.

The rearrangement joins TRBV2 to TRBJ2-2; D call uncertain. V was pared by 4 bases and J by 2 bases, with 8 bases between. The CDR3 loop spans 14 amino acids. Germline V gives CDR1 SNHLY, CDR2 FYNNEI. CDR3 nucleotides: TGTGCCAGCAGTGCGGCACCCAACACCGGGGAGCTGTTTTTT. This sequence encodes CASSAAPNTGELFF.

The chain recombines TRBV2 with TRBJ1-2; D remains ambiguous. The germline V gene encodes CDR1 SNHLY and CDR2 FYNNEI. Trimming cost V 3 bases and J 2 bases, with 7 bases left between them. The CDR3 runs to 13 residues. CDR3 nucleotides: TGTGCCAGCAGTGATGGCCTCAACTATGGCTACACCTTC. This encodes CASSDGLNYGYTF.

This rearrangement joins TRBV5-1 to TRBJ2-2; D gene ambiguous. Germline CDR1 and CDR2: SGHRS and YFSETQ. Trimming cost V 2 bases and J 1 base, with 6 bases left between them. CDR3 length: 14 amino acids. The CDR3 reads CASSFAGNTGELFF. DNA of the CDR3: TGCGCCAGCAGCTTTGCAGGGAACACCGGGGAGCTGTTTTTT.

This clone showed up just a few times. This chain connects TRBV5-1 to TRBJ1-1, with 9 bases lining up with TRBD1. J lost 12 bases, V lost 3 bases, and 12 bases had no gene match. Germline V gives CDR1 SGHRS, CDR2 YFSETQ. This CDR3 has 14 residues. In DNA, the CDR3 is TGCGCCAGCAGCTCCCTCCACGGGGGACAGGGTTCTTTCTTT. It codes for CASSSLHGGQGSFF.

This sequence joins TRBV4-2 and TRBJ2-1; 15 bases align to TRBD2. The CDR3 covers 17 residues. After removal of 2 bases from V and 9 bases from J, the junction contained 8 bases not matched to a gene. The germline CDR1 and CDR2 sequences are LGHNA and YNFKEQ. In DNA form, the CDR3 reads TGTGCCAGCAGCCAACGGACTAGCGGGGGGGCAAGGGGTGAGCAGTTCTTC. Residues: CASSQRTSGGARGEQFF.